Listed below are T cell receptor beta chains from one sample, sequenced in a study of shared clonotypes between healthy human individuals. TCRdb's table, derived via immunoSEQ multiplex PCR, lists solely in-frame clones and lacks some. This table has some 1 million clones, approximately 70% appearing once. Sequencing used memory CD4+ T cells sorted from blood. Receptor source: a man aged 18 to 35 in good health. CDR3s include the opening cysteine and the closing phenylalanine or tryptophan. The D gene is left open where the match is weak. The size entry is marked missing in some rows and otherwise reads once, few, many or a size class.

D	J	size	V	DNA	CDR3
.	TRBJ2-1	.	TRBV30	TGTGCCTGGAACGCAAGAAACAATGAGCAGTTCTTC	CAWNARNNEQFF
.	TRBJ1-5	many	TRBV27	TGTGCCAGCAGTACAAACAATCAGCCCCAGCATTTT	CASSTNNQPQHF
.	TRBJ2-7	.	TRBV5-4	TGTGCCAGCAGCCCCGGGCCACCTGCCTGGAACGAGCAGTACTTC	CASSPGPPAWNEQYF
.	TRBJ1-4	.	TRBV30	TGTGCCTGGAGTGTACAAACGCCCGGGACGGGGAATGAAAAACTGTTTTTT	CAWSVQTPGTGNEKLFF
.	TRBJ1-5	.	TRBV19	TGTGCCAGCCGAATTTCGGGGGCAGGCACCAATCAGCCCCAGCATTTT	CASRISGAGTNQPQHF
.	TRBJ2-3	.	TRBV15	TGTGCCACCAGCAGAGACTATTACACAGATACGCAGTATTTT	CATSRDYYTDTQYF
TRBD1	TRBJ2-7	.	TRBV7-6	TGTGCCAGCAGCTCGGGATCCCGGGACAGGAGCTCCTACGAGCAGTACTTC	CASSSGSRDRSSYEQYF
TRBD1	TRBJ1-1	.	TRBV12-5	TGTGCTAGTGGTTTGGTACTGGACAGGGGGAGCACTGAAGCTTTCTTT	CASGLVLDRGSTEAFF
.	TRBJ2-7	many	TRBV11-2	TGTGCCAGCAGCCTCACGACCTACGAGCAGTACTTC	CASSLTTYEQYF
TRBD2	TRBJ2-5	.	TRBV29-1	TGCAGCGCCGGTTCTGCTGCGGGAGGGCGAGAGACCCAGTACTTC	CSAGSAAGGRETQYF
.	TRBJ1-1	.	TRBV10-1	TGCGCCAGCAGCGACCCAGGGCAAGAAGCTTTCTTT	CASSDPGQEAFF
.	TRBJ1-1	few	TRBV10-3	TGTGCCATCAGTGAGGTAGGGATGAACACTGAAGCTTTCTTT	CAISEVGMNTEAFF
TRBD2	TRBJ2-1	.	TRBV9	TGTGCCAGCAGCGGGTACAGCGGGAGTGGTGAGCAGTTCTTC	CASSGYSGSGEQFF
.	TRBJ2-5	.	TRBV7-9	TGTGCCACAGGGCGGAACCAAGAGACCCAGTACTTC	CATGRNQETQYF
.	TRBJ1-4	many	TRBV7-9	TGTGCCAGCAGCCCGCAAGGGACAACTAATGAAAAACTGTTTTTT	CASSPQGTTNEKLFF
.	TRBJ1-2	.	TRBV5-4	TGTGCCAGCAGCTTGGGTACCGGGGTGAACTATGGCTACACCTTC	CASSLGTGVNYGYTF
.	TRBJ2-2	.	TRBV15	TGTGCCACCAGCAGAGCCCTAGCTAGTACCGGGGAGCTGTTTTTT	CATSRALASTGELFF
.	TRBJ1-1	.	TRBV19	TGTGCCAGTAGTAACAGGGAGATGAACACTGAAGCTTTCTTT	CASSNREMNTEAFF
TRBD2	TRBJ2-7	.	TRBV4-1	TGCGCCAGCAGCCAAACGGCGGGAGGGGCCTACGAGCAGTACTTC	CASSQTAGGAYEQYF
.	TRBJ1-6	.	TRBV27	TGTGCCAGCAGCTCCGACTTGGGAGGATCACCCCTCCACTTT	CASSSDLGGSPLHF
.	TRBJ2-1	.	TRBV21-1	TGTGCCAGCAGCAAAGTAACGGGACAACCTGAGCAGTTCTTC	CASSKVTGQPEQFF
TRBD1	TRBJ2-2	once	TRBV9	TGTGCCAGCACCCGGGACAGGGGAACCGGGGAGCTGTTTTTT	CASTRDRGTGELFF
.	TRBJ2-1	once	TRBV6-5	TGTGCCAGCCCGGAGAGGGGGAATAAGCTTGAGCAGTTCTTC	CASPERGNKLEQFF
.	TRBJ2-6	.	TRBV2	TGTGCCAGCTCGGGGGTCTCTGGGGCCAACGTCCTGACTTTC	CASSGVSGANVLTF
.	TRBJ2-5	.	TRBV19	TGTGCCAGTAGACCAGGGAACCATGGGCAAGAGACCCAGTACTTC	CASRPGNHGQETQYF
.	TRBJ1-1	.	TRBV11-2	TGTGCCAGCAGCTTAGATGCCACTGAAGCTTTCTTT	CASSLDATEAFF
.	TRBJ2-2	.	TRBV4-2	TGTGCCAGCAGCCAAACGGTGACCGGGGAGCTGTTTTTT	CASSQTVTGELFF
.	TRBJ1-5	few	TRBV6-5	TGTGCCAGCAGTTCCGGGCGGAACAATCAGCCCCAGCATTTT	CASSSGRNNQPQHF
.	TRBJ1-5	.	TRBV28	TGTGCCAGCCTGGGGGGGGGCAATCAGCCCCAGCATTTT	CASLGGGNQPQHF
.	TRBJ1-5	.	TRBV18	TGTGCCAGCTCACCGCACGGGAATCAGCCCCAGCATTTT	CASSPHGNQPQHF
.	TRBJ1-1	.	TRBV19	TGTGCCAGTAGTATCGGCAGGGAGGGGAACACTGAAGCTTTCTTT	CASSIGREGNTEAFF
.	TRBJ1-1	.	TRBV18	TGTGCCAGCTCACCGGGAAGCCAGGGGACGGGATATAGCACTGAAGCTTTCTTT	CASSPGSQGTGYSTEAFF
.	TRBJ1-1	.	TRBV5-1	TGCGCCAGCAGCTTTAACCTAATGAACACTGAAGCTTTCTTT	CASSFNLMNTEAFF
TRBD1	TRBJ1-2	.	TRBV30	TGTGCCTGGAGGGGACAGGGGGCAGATGGCTACACCTTC	CAWRGQGADGYTF
.	TRBJ2-7	.	TRBV6-6	TGTGCCAGCAGTCCCTCACCCTACGAGCAGTACTTC	CASSPSPYEQYF
TRBD1	TRBJ2-1	.	TRBV5-4	TGTGCCAGCAGCTTACCGGGACAGCCCAATGAGCAGTTCTTC	CASSLPGQPNEQFF
TRBD2	TRBJ2-4	.	TRBV7-2	TGTGCCAGCAGCTTTGGCGGGGGGGCCAAAAACATTCAGTACTTC	CASSFGGGAKNIQYF
.	TRBJ1-3	.	TRBV30	TGTGCCTGGAGTTTTAAAGCGGGGCCAGGGGGAAACACCATATATTTT	CAWSFKAGPGGNTIYF
.	TRBJ2-5	.	TRBV4-2	TGTGCCAGCAGCCAGGGGGGTCACGAGACCCAGTACTTC	CASSQGGHETQYF
TRBD2	TRBJ2-1	.	TRBV18	TGTGCCAGCTCACCCGGGACTAATCAGTTCTTC	CASSPGTNQFF
.	TRBJ2-7	.	TRBV18	TGTGCCAGCTCACCCTCGGGCGGCGTCTACGAGCAGTACTTC	CASSPSGGVYEQYF
.	TRBJ1-5	.	TRBV5-1	TGCGCCAGCAGCTTGGAAGGCAGCGCGAATCAGCCCCAGCATTTT	CASSLEGSANQPQHF
.	TRBJ2-5	.	TRBV27	TGTGCCAGCAGCTCGGGCGGTCAAGAGACCCAGTACTTC	CASSSGGQETQYF